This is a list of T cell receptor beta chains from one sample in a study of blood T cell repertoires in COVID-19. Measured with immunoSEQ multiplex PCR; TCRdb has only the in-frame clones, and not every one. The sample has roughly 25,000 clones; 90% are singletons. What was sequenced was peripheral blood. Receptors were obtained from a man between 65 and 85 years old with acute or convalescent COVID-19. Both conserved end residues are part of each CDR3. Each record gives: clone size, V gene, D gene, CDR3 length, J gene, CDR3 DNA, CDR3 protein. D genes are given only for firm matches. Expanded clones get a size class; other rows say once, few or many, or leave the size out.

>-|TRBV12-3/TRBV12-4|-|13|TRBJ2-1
TGTGCCAGCAGTTTACGCGGCGACAATGAGCAGTTCTTC
CASSLRGDNEQFF
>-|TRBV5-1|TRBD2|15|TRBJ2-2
TGCGCCAGCAGCTTGGGACTAGCGAAAACCGGGGAGCTGTTTTTT
CASSLGLAKTGELFF
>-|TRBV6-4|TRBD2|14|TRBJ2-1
TGTGCCAGCAGTGACCCCGGGACTAGCGATGAGCAGTTCTTC
CASSDPGTSDEQFF
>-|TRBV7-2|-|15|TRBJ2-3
TGTGCCAGCAGCTTTAGTCTATCTAGCACAGATACGCAGTATTTT
CASSFSLSSTDTQYF
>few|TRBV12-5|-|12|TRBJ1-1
TGTGCTAGTGGTCGGAGGGACACTGAAGCTTTCTTT
CASGRRDTEAFF
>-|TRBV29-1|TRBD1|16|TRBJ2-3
TGCAGCGCCGGGACAGGTGGGGCTTTATGGACAGATACGCAGTATTTT
CSAGTGGALWTDTQYF
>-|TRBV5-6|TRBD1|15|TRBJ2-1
TGTGCCAGCACCGCCCCAGGGGGCGCTTACAATGAGCAGTTCTTC
CASTAPGGAYNEQFF
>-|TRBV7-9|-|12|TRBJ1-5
TGTGCCAGCAGCTCTCCAAGCCAGCCCCAGCATTTT
CASSSPSQPQHF
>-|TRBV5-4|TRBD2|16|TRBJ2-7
TGTGCCAGCAGCTTTGGCGGCGGACTAGCGCTCTACGAGCAGTACTTC
CASSFGGGLALYEQYF
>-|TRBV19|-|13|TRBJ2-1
TGTGCCAGTAGTAAAACAGGTTACAATGAGCAGTTCTTC
CASSKTGYNEQFF
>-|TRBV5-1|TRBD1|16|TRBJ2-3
TGCGCCAGCAGCCCCGACAGGGGAATAAGCACAGATACGCAGTATTTT
CASSPDRGISTDTQYF
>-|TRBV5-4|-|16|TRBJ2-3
TGTGCCAGCCCCCCCGATGGATCAGGGGCATCAGATACGCAGTATTTT
CASPPDGSGASDTQYF
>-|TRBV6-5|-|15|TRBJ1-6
TGTGCCAGCAGTAATTATCAGGATAGTAATTCACCCCTCCACTTT
CASSNYQDSNSPLHF
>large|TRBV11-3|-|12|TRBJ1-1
TGTGCCAGCAGCTTACAGAACACTGAAGCTTTCTTT
CASSLQNTEAFF
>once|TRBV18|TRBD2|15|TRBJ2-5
TGTGCCAGCTCACTGGGACTAGCGGCAAAAGAGACCCAGTACTTC
CASSLGLAAKETQYF